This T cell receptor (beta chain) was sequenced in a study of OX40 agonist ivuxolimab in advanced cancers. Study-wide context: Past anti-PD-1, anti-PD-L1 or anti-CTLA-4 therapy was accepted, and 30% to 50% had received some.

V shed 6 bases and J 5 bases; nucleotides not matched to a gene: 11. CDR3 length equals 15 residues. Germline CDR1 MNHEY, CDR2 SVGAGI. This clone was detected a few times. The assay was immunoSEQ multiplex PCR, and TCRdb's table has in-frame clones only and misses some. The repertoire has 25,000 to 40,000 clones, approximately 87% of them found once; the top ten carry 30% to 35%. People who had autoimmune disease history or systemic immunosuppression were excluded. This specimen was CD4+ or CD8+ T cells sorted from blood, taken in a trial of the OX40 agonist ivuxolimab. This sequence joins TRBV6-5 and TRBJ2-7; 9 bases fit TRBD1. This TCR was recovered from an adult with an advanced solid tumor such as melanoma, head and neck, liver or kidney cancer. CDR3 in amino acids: CASREPGQGIDEQYF. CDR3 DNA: TGTGCCAGCAGGGAACCGGGACAGGGCATCGACGAGCAGTACTTC.